Each of the 26 T cell receptor beta chains below was sequenced from the same sample in a study of cytomegalovirus exposure and HLA in healthy donors. Amplification used 60 Vbeta primers and 13 Jbeta primers. TCRdb's copy holds only in-frame clones and misses some; the assay was immunoSEQ multiplex PCR. Counted here are some 74,000 clones, over 60% occurring once; the ten biggest clones make up 1.1%. What was sequenced was PBMCs. Receptors were obtained from a male donor in good health and CMV-seronegative.

The chain uses TRBV7-7 and TRBJ2-3; 7 bases match TRBD1. The CDR3 is 16 residues long. Trimming at V came to 5 bases and at J to 0 bases, leaving 8 bases not matched to a gene. Germline V CDR1 and CDR2: SSHAT, FNYEAQ (reference sequence). The CDR3, as DNA: TGTGCCAGCAGCCCTGGGACAGCTAAAAGCACAGATACGCAGTATTTT. The encoded protein is CASSPGTAKSTDTQYF.

This clone was seen only once. The same CDR3 can be traced to other DNA sequences in this sample. The chain links TRBV5-5 to TRBJ2-5; D might be TRBD1 (6 bases). The CDR3 runs to 14 residues. The germline CDR1 and CDR2 sequences are SGHKS and YYEKEE (reference sequence). Between the trimmed V and J ends, which lost 0 bases and 2 bases, there was a span of 8 bases. CDR3: CASSLGTAQETQYF. As DNA, the CDR3 is TGTGCCAGCAGCTTGGGGACAGCTCAAGAGACCCAGTACTTC.

This clone has a single count. The chain joins TRBV6-1 to TRBJ2-7; D may be TRBD1 (5 bases). CDR1 and CDR2 from the germline V gene are MNHNS and SASEGT. Trimming cost V 8 bases and J 2 bases, with 13 bases left between them. The CDR3 consists of 13 residues. For the CDR3, the DNA is TGTGCCAGCTCGCAGGGTCTCACCTACGAGCAGTACTTC. This translates into CASSQGLTYEQYF.

This clone was counted between two and nine times. V and J are TRBV7-3 and TRBJ2-3, with D perhaps TRBD2 (5 bases). Germline-derived CDR1 and CDR2 are SGHTA and FQGTGA. CDR3 length equals 15 residues. The V and J ends lost 5 bases and 2 bases respectively, with 14 bases between them. The CDR3 protein is CASSRGLGSTDTQYF. In DNA form, the CDR3 reads TGTGCCAGCAGCCGGGGATTGGGGTCCACAGATACGCAGTATTTT.

The chain employs TRBV7-9 and TRBJ2-1; TRBD2 is a possible D gene (5 bases). The V gene's germline CDR1 is SEHNR and CDR2 FQNEAQ (reference sequence). The CDR3 has 14 residues. The V and J ends lost 5 bases and 7 bases respectively, with 15 bases between them. The CDR3 sequence: CASSARDSVNEQFF. Written as DNA, the CDR3 is TGTGCCAGCAGCGCCCGGGATTCTGTGAATGAGCAGTTCTTC.

The chain joins TRBV9 to TRBJ1-1; 8 bases match TRBD1. V trimming: 0 bases; J trimming: 6 bases; junction bases outside the gene matches: 10. The CDR3 extends over 16 amino acids. Germline-derived CDR1 and CDR2 are SGDLS and YYNGEE. Here the CDR3 DNA reads TGTGCCAGCAGCGTAGTAGACAGGGGCGTGACCGCTGAAGCTTTCTTT. Its translation is CASSVVDRGVTAEAFF. Combining the CDR3 with reference TRBV9 and TRBJ1-1 gives the whole variable domain DSGVTQTPKHLITATGQRVTLRCSPRSGDLSVYWYQQSLDQGLQFLIQYYNGEERAKGNILERFSAQQFPDLHSELNLSSLELGDSALYFCASSVVDRGVTAEAFFGQGTRLTVV.

The CDR3 sequence is CAWSGTGVPNEKLFF. In nucleotides, the CDR3 is TGTGCCTGGAGTGGGACAGGGGTTCCTAATGAAAAACTGTTTTTT. This sequence joins TRBV30 and TRBJ1-4; 9 bases match TRBD1. The CDR3 is 15 residues long. V was pared by 1 base and J by 3 bases, with 3 bases of the junction left unmatched. Germline values: CDR1 GTSNPN, CDR2 SVGIG (reference sequence). Full variable domain (outside the CDR3, taken from reference TRBV30 and TRBJ1-4): SQTIHQWPATLVQPVGSPLSLECTVEGTSNPNLYWYRQAAGRGLQLLFYSVGIGQISSEVPQNLSASRPQDRQFILSSKKLLLSDSGFYLCAWSGTGVPNEKLFFGSGTQLSVL.

V is TRBV12-5 and J is TRBJ1-1, with D perhaps matching TRBD1 (5 bases). The V end lost 2 bases, the J end lost 1 base, and 20 bases lay between the germline ends. CDR1 LGHNT and CDR2 FRNRAP come from the germline V gene. The CDR3 runs 18 residues. The CDR3 coding sequence is TGTGCTAGTGGTTTGCTACCACAGGTAGTCATAGGGAACACTGAAGCTTTCTTT. It codes for CASGLLPQVVIGNTEAFF.

The sample holds one count of this clone. This chain connects TRBV5-1 to TRBJ1-1; 8 bases are a match to TRBD1. The CDR3 length is 15 residues. Trimming cost V 4 bases and J 0 bases; bases outside gene matches: 5. Germline CDR1 and CDR2: SGHRS and YFSETQ. The CDR3: CASSRETGVNTEAFF. Written as DNA, the CDR3 is TGCGCCAGCAGCAGGGAGACAGGGGTGAACACTGAAGCTTTCTTT.

In this sample, this clone turned up once. The chain joins TRBV28 to TRBJ2-1; the match to TRBD2 covers 9 bases. CDR3 size: 20 residues. Germline assignment: CDR1 MDHEN and CDR2 SYDVKM. V was pared by 5 bases and J by 1 base, with 18 bases of the junction left unmatched. The CDR3 sequence is CASSTPGLAGSSSSYNEQFF. As DNA, the CDR3 is TGTGCCAGCAGTACCCCGGGGCTAGCGGGATCGTCGTCTTCCTACAATGAGCAGTTCTTC.

As to this clone: The junction departs from the called germline gene at one end, perhaps through a read error. The rearrangement uses TRBV7-7 and TRBJ2-5; 7 bases match TRBD2. There are 16 residues in the CDR3. The germline gives CDR1 SSHAT, CDR2 FNYEAQ (reference sequence). CDR3 loop: CASSLMLLAGKETQYF. The CDR3 region has the DNA TGTGCTAGCAGCTTAATGTTGTTAGCGGGTAAAGAGACCCAGTACTTC.

The DNA of the CDR3 is TGTGCCTGGAAAGGGACAGGGACCTACGAGCAGTACTTC. This gives the protein CAWKGTGTYEQYF. This chain connects TRBV30 to TRBJ2-5; 9 bases fit TRBD1. TRBJ2-7 explains the end of the DNA better; the J call may be wrong. Germline V CDR1 and CDR2: GTSNPN, SVGIG (reference sequence). The CDR3 spans 13 residues.

Of note for this clone: The same CDR3 arises from other DNA sequences in this sample as well. The V call is TRBV6-5, the J call TRBJ2-3; D unclear. This CDR3 contains 13 residues. Germline CDR1 reads MNHEY; CDR2 reads SVGAGI. V gave up 5 bases and J gave up 3 bases, with 9 bases separating them. CDR3 sequence: CASSQLRTDTQYF. CDR3 sequence (DNA): TGTGCCAGCAGTCAACTGCGGACAGATACGCAGTATTTT.

This chain joins TRBV5-6 and TRBJ2-1; 11 positions agree with TRBD2. The CDR3 consists of 17 residues. The V and J ends lost 4 bases and 7 bases, in that order; junction bases with no gene match: 13. CDR1 and CDR2 from the germline V gene are SGHDT and YYEEEE. As DNA, the CDR3 is TGTGCCAGCAGCCCGCTGGATAGCGGGGGGGCCTTTAATGAGCAGTTCTTC. Its protein is CASSPLDSGGAFNEQFF.

This chain uses TRBV6-1 with TRBJ1-5; weak D call: TRBD1 (5 bases). This CDR3 has 14 amino acids. Germline V gives CDR1 MNHNS, CDR2 SASEGT. Trimming cost V 3 bases and J 2 bases, with 8 bases left between them. The CDR3 DNA reads TGTGCCAGCAGTGAGGGGGGTGGCAATCAGCCCCAGCATTTT. Translation gives CASSEGGGNQPQHF.

The V and J genes are TRBV11-3 and TRBJ2-5; 8 nucleotides agree with TRBD1. Germline-derived CDR1 and CDR2 are SGHNT and YENEEA. After removal of 1 base from V and 0 bases from J, the junction contained 1 base not matched to a gene. This CDR3 has 15 amino acids. CDR3 protein: CASSLGGQDQETQYF. Written as DNA, the CDR3 is TGTGCCAGCAGCTTAGGGGGACAGGACCAAGAGACCCAGTACTTC.

The CDR3 DNA reads as TGCGCCAGCAGCCCCAGACAGAATAGCCCCGGGGAGCTGTTTTTT. This translates into CASSPRQNSPGELFF. The chain links TRBV4-1 to TRBJ2-2, with a tentative D call TRBD1 (5 bases). CDR1 and CDR2 (germline): MGHRA, YSYEKL. The CDR3 spans 15 residues. V lost 4 bases and J lost 6, with 15 bases in between.

In the case of this clone: Sequence at one end of the junction differs from germline and may be a read error. The chain employs TRBV12-5 and TRBJ1-4, with TRBD1 as a possible D gene (5 bases). Germline V gene data show CDR1 as LGHNT and CDR2 as FRNRAP. There are 12 residues in the CDR3. The CDR3 nucleotides are TGTGCTAGTGGTTTGCCACGGGGGAAACCGTTTTTT. Encoded protein: CASGLPRGKPFF.

The V and J genes are TRBV12-5 and TRBJ1-4; perhaps TRBD1 as D (5 bases). Between the trimmed V and J ends, which lost 0 bases and 0 bases, there was a span of 8 bases. Germline CDR1 and CDR2: LGHNT and FRNRAP. There are 16 residues in the CDR3. CDR3 in amino acids: CASGLVMTATNEKLFF. The CDR3 nucleotides read TGTGCTAGTGGTTTGGTAATGACAGCAACTAATGAAAAACTGTTTTTT.

This chain links TRBV29-1 with TRBJ1-1, with 7 bases identical to TRBD1. V was clipped by 0 bases and J by 1 base; unmatched bases: 5. This CDR3 is 15 amino acids long. Germline V gives CDR1 SQVTM, CDR2 ANQGSEA. CDR3 region: CSVEDRQGGNTEAFF. In DNA form, the CDR3 reads TGCAGCGTTGAAGATCGACAGGGAGGGAACACTGAAGCTTTCTTT.

V gene TRBV10-3 combines with J gene TRBJ2-7; tentatively, D is TRBD1 (5 bases). V dropped 8 bases and J dropped 0 bases, with 11 bases sitting between them. Germline CDR1 ENHRY, CDR2 SYGVKD. This CDR3 spans 13 amino acids. CDR3 sequence (DNA): TGTGCCATCCAAGACAGTAGCTCCTACGAGCAGTACTTC. Its protein is CAIQDSSSYEQYF.

This clone was detected a few times. The chain recombines TRBV27 with TRBJ1-5; no clear D. The V gene's germline CDR1 is MNHEY and CDR2 SMNVEV (reference sequence). The CDR3 loop spans 13 amino acids. Trimming shortened V by 6 bases and J by 6 bases, and 12 bases separated the two germline ends. CDR3 sequence (DNA): TGTGCCAGCAGCCAACTAGTAGGTCAGCCCCAGCATTTT. This codes for CASSQLVGQPQHF.

This chain uses TRBV19 with TRBJ1-4, with D possibly TRBD1 on 5 matching bases. CDR1 and CDR2 from the germline V gene are LNHDA and SQIVND (reference sequence). Trimming pared 3 bases from V and 1 base from J, leaving 18 bases between. The CDR3 extends over 18 amino acids. The CDR3 loop reads CASSMTTQGLITNEKLFF. For the CDR3, the DNA is TGTGCCAGTAGTATGACAACTCAGGGACTCATAACTAATGAAAAACTGTTTTTT.

The gene calls are TRBV15 and TRBJ2-6; 11 positions agree with TRBD2. Germline lookup yields CDR1 LNHNV and CDR2 YYDKDF (reference sequence). With V trimmed by 0 bases and J by 1 base, 2 bases remained unmatched. CDR3 length: 18 amino acids. The chain's CDR3 is CATSRDIAGGSGANVLTF. CDR3 nucleotides: TGTGCCACCAGCAGAGATATAGCGGGAGGGTCTGGGGCCAACGTCCTGACTTTC.

This sequence joins TRBV15 and TRBJ1-2; TRBD1 might be the D (6 bases). From germline, CDR1 is LNHNV and CDR2 YYDKDF (reference sequence). This CDR3 comprises 15 residues. The V and J ends lost 0 bases and 8 bases respectively, with 16 bases between them. For the CDR3, the DNA is TGTGCCACCAGCAGAGATCAGGACAGAGTCGTCGGCTACACCTTC. Its translation is CATSRDQDRVVGYTF.

The chain is built from TRBV6-5 and TRBJ2-3; TRBD2 matches at 9 bases. The CDR3 sequence is 16 residues long. Germline V lookup: CDR1 MNHEY, CDR2 SVGAGI. J gave up 3 bases and V 1 base, and 5 bases lay outside the gene matches. CDR3 sequence: CASSYWAGGPTDTQYF. The CDR3 bases are TGTGCCAGCAGTTACTGGGCGGGAGGGCCGACAGATACGCAGTATTTT.